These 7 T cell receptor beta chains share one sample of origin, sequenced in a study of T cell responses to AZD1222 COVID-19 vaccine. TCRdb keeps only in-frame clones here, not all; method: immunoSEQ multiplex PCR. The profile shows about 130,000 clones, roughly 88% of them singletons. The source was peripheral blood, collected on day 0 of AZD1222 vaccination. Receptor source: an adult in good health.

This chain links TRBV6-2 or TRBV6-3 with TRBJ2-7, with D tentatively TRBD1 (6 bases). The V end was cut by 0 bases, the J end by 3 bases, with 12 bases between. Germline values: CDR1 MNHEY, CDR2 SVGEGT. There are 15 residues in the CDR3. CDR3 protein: CASSYSLTGYYEQYF. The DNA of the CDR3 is TGTGCCAGCAGTTACTCCCTGACAGGTTACTACGAGCAGTACTTC.

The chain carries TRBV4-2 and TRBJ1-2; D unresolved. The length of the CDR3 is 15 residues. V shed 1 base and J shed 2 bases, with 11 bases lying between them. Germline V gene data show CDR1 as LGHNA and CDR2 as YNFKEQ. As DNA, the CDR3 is TGTGCCAGCAGCCAAGCCGGGGTATCGAACTATGGCTACACCTTC. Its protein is CASSQAGVSNYGYTF.

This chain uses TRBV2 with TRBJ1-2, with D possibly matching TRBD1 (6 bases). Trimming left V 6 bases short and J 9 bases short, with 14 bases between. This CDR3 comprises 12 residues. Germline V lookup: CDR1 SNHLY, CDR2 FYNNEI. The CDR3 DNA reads TGTGCCAGCAGCCTCGACAGGACCCGCTACACCTTC. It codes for CASSLDRTRYTF. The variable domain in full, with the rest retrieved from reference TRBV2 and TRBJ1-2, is EPEVTQTPSHQVTQMGQEVILRCVPISNHLYFYWYRQILGQKVEFLVSFYNNEISEKSEIFDDQFSVERPDGSNFTLKIRSTKLEDSAMYFCASSLDRTRYTFGSGTRLTVV.

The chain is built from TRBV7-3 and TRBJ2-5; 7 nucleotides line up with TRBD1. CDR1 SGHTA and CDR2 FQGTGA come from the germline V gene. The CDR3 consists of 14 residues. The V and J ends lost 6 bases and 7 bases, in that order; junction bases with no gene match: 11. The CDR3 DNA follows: TGTGCCAGCAGTCTCAGACAGGGCAAGGCGACCCAGTACTTC. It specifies CASSLRQGKATQYF. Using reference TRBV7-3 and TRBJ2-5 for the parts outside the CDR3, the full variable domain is GAGVSQTPSNKVTEKGKYVELRCDPISGHTALYWYRQSLGQGPEFLIYFQGTGAADDSGLPNDRFFAVRPEGSVSTLKIQRTERGDSAVYLCASSLRQGKATQYFGPGTRLLVL.

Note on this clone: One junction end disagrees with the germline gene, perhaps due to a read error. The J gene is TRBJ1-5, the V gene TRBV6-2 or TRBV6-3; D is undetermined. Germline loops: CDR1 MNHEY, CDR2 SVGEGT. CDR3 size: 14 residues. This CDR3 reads CASGYSLRSQPQHF. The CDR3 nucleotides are TGTGCCAGCGGTTATTCACTCAGGAGCCAGCCCCAGCATTTT.

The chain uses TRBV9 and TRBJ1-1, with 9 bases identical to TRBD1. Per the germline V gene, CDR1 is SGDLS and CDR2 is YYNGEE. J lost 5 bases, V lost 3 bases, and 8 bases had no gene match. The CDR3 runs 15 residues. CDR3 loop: CASSDRTGARTEAFF. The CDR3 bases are TGTGCCAGCAGCGACCGGACAGGGGCCAGGACTGAAGCTTTCTTT.

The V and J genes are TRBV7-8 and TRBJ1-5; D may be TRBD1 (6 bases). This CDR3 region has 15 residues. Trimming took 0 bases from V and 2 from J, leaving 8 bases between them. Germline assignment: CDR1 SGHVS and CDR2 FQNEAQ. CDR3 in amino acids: CASSLAAGGNQPQHF. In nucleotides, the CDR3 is TGTGCCAGCAGCTTAGCGGCAGGGGGCAATCAGCCCCAGCATTTT.